The 3 T cell receptor beta chains presented below share a single source sample, sequenced in a study of regulatory T cells in long-lasting Graves disease. Time point denoted: newly diagnosed GD, antithyroid drugs for less than 3 months. PBMC RNA was the source of the TCR library. Arm-PCR of CDR3 regions and iRepertoire HTBI primers were the basis on which TCR beta libraries were built. In TCRdb, the multiplex PCR reads were re-called with MiXCR into one record per CDR3 protein. This table holds 400,000 to 500,000 distinct CDR3 sequences, 14% found once. These same data were also listed under a study on T cells in Graves' hyperthyroidism and ophthalmopathy.

Specimen: peripheral blood mononuclear cells (PBMCs), collected at new diagnosis, from a patient treated with antithyroid drugs. The source is a woman aged 45-65 years with Graves disease.

This clonotype was seen ten or more times. This chain links TRBV14 with TRBJ2-3; TRBD2 agrees at 8 bases. CDR3 length equals 15 residues. CDR1 and CDR2 (germline): SGHDN, FVKESK. The V and J ends lost 5 bases and 2 bases, in that order; junction bases with no gene match: 6. In nucleotides, the CDR3 is TGTGCCAGCAGCGGCTCGCGGGAGGACACAGATACGCAGTATTTT. Its translation: CASSGSREDTDTQYF.

This clonotype has just a few counts. The V and J genes are TRBV18 and TRBJ2-7, with 9 bases matching TRBD1. J lost 2 bases, V lost 3 bases, and 8 bases had no gene match. The CDR3 consists of 16 residues. Germline V lookup: CDR1 KGHSH, CDR2 LQKENI. CDR3 sequence: CASSPSRGTGTYEQYF. The CDR3 nucleotides read TGTGCCAGCTCACCGTCCCGGGGGACAGGGACCTACGAGCAGTACTTC.

This clonotype was counted between two and nine times. This chain connects TRBV7-2 to TRBJ2-7, with TRBD1 matching over 8 bases. Per germline, CDR1 SGHTA and CDR2 FQGNSA. The CDR3 is made up of 16 amino acids. Trimming cost V 0 bases and J 3 bases; bases outside gene matches: 7. Written as DNA, the CDR3 is TGTGCCAGCAGCTTAGCGGCTACAGGGGGTTTCTACGAGCAGTACTTC. Translated: CASSLAATGGFYEQYF.